Listed below are T cell receptor beta chains from one sample, sequenced in a study of cytomegalovirus exposure and HLA in healthy donors. The table came from immunoSEQ multiplex PCR; TCRdb's copy has only in-frame clones and leaves some out. The sample has around 100,000 clones, 74% seen once. Sequenced: PBMCs. These receptors were taken from a man aged 45-65 years in good health and CMV-seropositive. Both conserved end residues are part of each CDR3. Fields, in order: V gene, D gene, clone size, J gene, CDR3 length, CDR3 protein, CDR3 DNA. D genes are given only for firm matches. The size field is filled for only some rows; it gives once, few, many or a size class.

>TRBV6-6|TRBD2|-|TRBJ2-1|16
CASRGLADQLGVRQFF
TGTGCCAGCAGAGGACTAGCGGACCAACTGGGGGTTAGGCAGTTCTTC
>TRBV4-1|-|-|TRBJ1-5|12
CASSSENQPQHF
TGCGCCAGCAGCTCCGAGAATCAGCCCCAGCATTTT
>TRBV7-2|TRBD1|-|TRBJ2-3|16
CASSFWTGGGTDTQYF
TGTGCCAGCAGCTTCTGGACAGGGGGGGGCACAGATACGCAGTATTTT
>TRBV5-1|-|few|TRBJ2-4|14
CASSVQGGGNIQYF
TGCGCCAGCAGCGTACAGGGGGGGGGAAACATTCAGTACTTC
>TRBV9|TRBD2|-|TRBJ2-1|18
CASSLGTSGASSYNEQFF
TGTGCCAGCAGCCTCGGGACTAGCGGGGCGAGCTCCTACAATGAGCAGTTCTTC
>TRBV19|TRBD2|-|TRBJ2-2|16
CASSLGTSGHTGELFF
TGTGCCAGTAGTCTCGGGACTAGCGGTCACACCGGGGAGCTGTTTTTT
>TRBV5-1|TRBD1|-|TRBJ1-1|14
CASWDGTGGSEAFF
TGCGCCAGCTGGGACGGGACAGGGGGGTCTGAAGCTTTCTTT
>TRBV2|-|once|TRBJ2-1|11
CASSEGFEGFF
TGTGCCAGCAGTGAAGGGTTCGAGGGGTTCTTC
>TRBV5-1|-|-|TRBJ2-1|16
CASSLGGTGGYNEQFF
TGCGCCAGCAGTCTGGGAGGGACAGGAGGCTACAATGAGCAGTTCTTC
>TRBV7-3|TRBD1|-|TRBJ1-2|14
CASSLSPGGDGYTF
TGTGCCAGCAGCTTAAGTCCAGGGGGCGATGGCTACACCTTC
>TRBV7-2|-|-|TRBJ2-5|15
CASSLVDSFGETQYF
TGTGCCAGCAGCTTGGTCGACAGTTTTGGAGAGACCCAGTACTTC
>TRBV5-1|-|-|TRBJ2-5|15
CASSLGSTGQETQYF
TGCGCCAGCAGCTTGGGTTCAACAGGTCAAGAGACCCAGTACTTC
>TRBV2|TRBD2|-|TRBJ2-5|12
CASSGGRETQYF
TGTGCCAGCTCGGGGGGGAGGGAGACCCAGTACTTC
>TRBV5-1|-|-|TRBJ2-3|12
CASSLDRVTQYF
TGCGCCAGCAGCTTGGATCGGGTTACGCAGTATTTT
>TRBV2|TRBD1|few|TRBJ1-5|14
CASSLTGRDQPQHF
TGTGCCAGCAGCCTGACAGGGAGAGACCAGCCCCAGCATTTT
>TRBV25-1|TRBD1|-|TRBJ2-7|15
CASSAGTGGKYEQYF
TGTGCCAGCAGTGCAGGGACAGGGGGCAAGTACGAGCAGTACTTC
>TRBV5-1|TRBD1|-|TRBJ2-5|15
CASSFTPRGPETQYF
TGCGCCAGCAGCTTCACGCCCAGGGGGCCTGAGACCCAGTACTTC
>TRBV28|-|-|TRBJ1-2|15
CASSFGGGEGYGYTF
TGTGCCAGCAGTTTTGGCGGGGGAGAGGGCTATGGCTACACCTTC
>TRBV11-3|-|-|TRBJ2-3|13
CASSLLSTDTQYF
TGTGCCAGCAGCTTACTAAGCACAGATACGCAGTATTTT
>TRBV11-2|-|-|TRBJ2-1|18
CASSTKGLALSSYNEQFF
TGTGCCAGCAGCACAAAGGGTCTAGCGCTAAGCTCCTACAATGAGCAGTTCTTC
>TRBV21-1|-|-|TRBJ2-2|17
CASSKGSGPEVTGELFF
TGTGCCAGCAGCAAAGGGAGCGGACCAGAGGTCACCGGGGAGCTGTTTTTT
>TRBV7-3|-|once|TRBJ2-3|15
CASSFGESSTDTQYF
TGTGCCAGCAGCTTCGGGGAAAGTAGCACAGATACGCAGTATTTT
>TRBV5-6|-|once|TRBJ1-1|12
CASRRVGTEAFF
TGTGCCAGCAGGCGGGTTGGGACTGAAGCTTTCTTT
>TRBV5-1|-|-|TRBJ2-3|17
CASSLRVRTSSTDTQYF
TGCGCCAGCAGCTTGAGGGTTAGGACATCTAGCACAGATACGCAGTATTTT
>TRBV19|TRBD1|-|TRBJ1-4|13
CASGTGVDEKLFF
TGTGCCAGTGGGACAGGGGTTGATGAAAAACTGTTTTTT
>TRBV6-5|-|few|TRBJ2-5|13
CASRRSMPGAQYF
TGTGCCAGTAGGCGTTCCATGCCCGGGGCCCAGTACTTC
>TRBV2|TRBD2|once|TRBJ2-1|13
CASRQTSGESPFF
TGTGCCAGCAGGCAGACTAGCGGGGAGTCTCCGTTCTTC
>TRBV21-1|-|-|TRBJ2-7|15
CASRGLAGAFYEQYF
TGTGCCAGCAGGGGACTAGCGGGAGCCTTCTACGAGCAGTACTTC
>TRBV2|-|once|TRBJ1-4|13
CASSEARQGKLFF
TGTGCCAGCAGTGAAGCGCGGCAGGGGAAACTGTTTTTT
>TRBV5-6|TRBD2|-|TRBJ2-3|13
CASRKGTTDTQYF
TGTGCCAGCAGAAAAGGGACTACGGATACGCAGTATTTT
>TRBV5-6|TRBD2|-|TRBJ2-7|16
CASSLGLAGVFYEQYF
TGTGCCAGCAGCTTGGGGCTAGCGGGAGTATTCTACGAGCAGTACTTC
>TRBV5-1|TRBD1|-|TRBJ1-1|15
CASSLRDRVNTEAFF
TGCGCCAGCAGCTTGCGGGACAGGGTAAACACTGAAGCTTTCTTT
>TRBV7-9|-|-|TRBJ1-4|17
CASSFGQEEESHEKLFF
TGTGCCAGCAGCTTTGGGCAGGAGGAAGAGAGTCACGAAAAACTGTTTTTT
>TRBV18|-|-|TRBJ2-5|14
CASSPWTGQETQYF
TGTGCCAGCTCGCCTTGGACGGGGCAAGAGACCCAGTACTTC
>TRBV7-6|TRBD1|-|TRBJ1-6|14
CASSPTGENSPLHF
TGTGCCAGCAGCCCGACAGGGGAAAATTCACCCCTCCACTTT
>TRBV5-4|-|once|TRBJ2-3|15
CASSQRVLSTDTQYF
TGTGCCAGCAGCCAGAGGGTCCTTAGCACAGATACGCAGTATTTT
>TRBV10-3|TRBD2|few|TRBJ2-5|14
CAISESSGAETQYF
TGTGCCATCAGTGAGTCTAGCGGGGCGGAGACCCAGTACTTC
>TRBV5-1|TRBD1|-|TRBJ2-7|15
CASSLTTGLGYEQYF
TGCGCCAGCAGCTTGACGACAGGGCTAGGATACGAGCAGTACTTC
>TRBV18|-|-|TRBJ2-1|15
CASSPLTSSYNEQFF
TGTGCCAGCTCACCGCTTACAAGCTCCTACAATGAGCAGTTCTTC
>TRBV6-1|-|-|TRBJ1-6|16
CASSEWLGGNTSPLHF
TGTGCCAGCAGTGAATGGCTTGGAGGGAATACTTCACCCCTCCACTTT
>TRBV7-3|-|-|TRBJ2-6|18
CASSLYRGTSSGANVLTF
TGTGCCAGCAGCTTATATAGGGGTACCTCCTCTGGGGCCAACGTCCTGACTTTC
>TRBV10-3|TRBD2|-|TRBJ2-5|14
CATRPGGGVETQYF
TGTGCCACTCGCCCCGGGGGGGGCGTGGAGACCCAGTACTTC
>TRBV30|TRBD1|-|TRBJ2-3|15
CAWRGQGVSTDTQYF
TGTGCCTGGAGGGGACAGGGAGTTAGCACAGATACGCAGTATTTT
>TRBV11-1|TRBD2|-|TRBJ2-1|14
CASSLEPWGGEQFF
TGTGCCAGCAGCTTAGAACCGTGGGGGGGTGAGCAGTTCTTC
>TRBV5-6|TRBD2|-|TRBJ2-1|16
CASSLGGGSSYNEQFF
TGTGCCAGCAGCTTGGGCGGGGGAAGCTCCTACAATGAGCAGTTCTTC
>TRBV7-9|-|-|TRBJ1-6|16
CASSIVPGAHNSPLHF
TGTGCCAGCAGCATCGTCCCAGGGGCCCATAATTCACCCCTCCACTTT
>TRBV5-1|TRBD1|-|TRBJ1-5|15
CASSLEGQAEQPQHF
TGCGCCAGCAGCTTGGAGGGACAGGCGGAGCAGCCCCAGCATTTT
>TRBV5-1|-|-|TRBJ2-3|15
CASSPAQLITDTQYF
TGCGCCAGCAGCCCCGCACAGCTCATCACAGATACGCAGTATTTT
>TRBV15|-|-|TRBJ1-4|19
CATSRDRGAAGGINEKLFF
TGTGCCACCAGCAGAGACCGGGGGGCAGCGGGCGGGATTAATGAAAAACTGTTTTTT
>TRBV6-6|TRBD1|-|TRBJ1-2|14
CASSYVTGGGGYTF
TGTGCCAGCAGTTACGTGACAGGGGGGGGAGGCTACACCTTC
>TRBV9|-|-|TRBJ1-5|12
CASSTDDQPQHF
TGTGCCAGCAGCACAGATGATCAGCCCCAGCATTTT
>TRBV18|TRBD1|-|TRBJ2-5|15
CASSPPSRGIETQYF
TGTGCCAGCTCACCACCGTCCAGGGGGATAGAGACCCAGTACTTC